This T cell receptor beta chain stems from a study of blood T cell repertoires in COVID-19. Repertoires were generated with immunoSEQ multiplex PCR, while TCRdb's copy carries only in-frame clones and drops some. The table includes about 240,000 clones, about 86% detected once. The sample comprised peripheral blood. This TCR was sampled from a man aged 60-69 years with acute or convalescent COVID-19.

The DNA of the CDR3 is TGTGCCAGCAGTTCCCCCGGGACAGGGACAGGAGCTTTCTTT. Amino acids: CASSSPGTGTGAFF. The gene calls are TRBV27 and TRBJ1-1; 9 bases match TRBD1. Germline V gene data show CDR1 as MNHEY and CDR2 as SMNVEV (reference sequence). Unmatched junction bases numbered 10, after V lost 4 bases and J lost 10 bases. The CDR3 spans 14 residues.